These 28 T cell receptor beta chains were all obtained from the same sample, sequenced in a study of PD-1 blockade in classical Hodgkin lymphoma. TCRdb keeps only in-frame clones here, not all; method: immunoSEQ multiplex PCR. The data show roughly 11,000 clones, more than 75% seen once. No patient escaped relapse after autologous stem cell transplantation, and brentuximab vedotin exposure varied. The material sequenced was peripheral blood mononuclear cells (PBMCs), taken at baseline. Every receptor here comes from a human donor with classical Hodgkin lymphoma.

The gene calls are TRBV2 and TRBJ2-1, with 8 bases identical to TRBD2. With 5 bases clipped from V and 4 bases from J, the junction kept 7 bases outside the gene matches. Germline CDR1 SNHLY, CDR2 FYNNEI. The CDR3 has 15 amino acids. This CDR3 reads CASSLSGGAYNEQFF. The CDR3 DNA follows: TGTGCCAGCAGTTTATCGGGGGGGGCATACAATGAGCAGTTCTTC.

The rearrangement links TRBV12-5 to TRBJ1-1; 9 bases are a match to TRBD1. Per germline, CDR1 LGHNT and CDR2 FRNRAP. The CDR3 is made up of 17 amino acids. Trimming took 0 bases from V and 3 from J; bases not matched to a gene: 8. The CDR3 nucleotides are TGTGCTAGTGGTTTGGTACTGGGACAGGGCTCTTACACTGAAGCTTTCTTT. This encodes CASGLVLGQGSYTEAFF.

The chain carries TRBV19 and TRBJ2-3; 10 bases are a match to TRBD2. Losses at the gene ends were 1 base for V and 4 bases for J; bases not matched to a gene: 8. There are 17 residues in the CDR3. Germline V lookup: CDR1 LNHDA, CDR2 SQIVND (reference sequence). The CDR3 nucleotides are TGTGCCAGTAGTATAGTGGCTAGCGGGAGTTTGGCAGATACGCAGTATTTT. Amino acid sequence: CASSIVASGSLADTQYF.

V usage is TRBV4-3 and J usage is TRBJ2-7; TRBD1 matches at 7 bases. Germline CDR1 LGHNA, CDR2 YSLEER. The CDR3 contains 16 residues. Trimming took 0 bases from V and 4 from J; bases not matched to a gene: 9. The CDR3 nucleotides read TGCGCCAGCAGCCAAGATCGGGCAGGGGGTTTTTACGAGCAGTACTTC. Encoded protein: CASSQDRAGGFYEQYF.

The chain is built from TRBV4-1 and TRBJ1-2; D gene unclear. The germline V gene has CDR1 MGHRA and CDR2 YSYEKL. The V end was cut by 1 base, the J end by 6 bases, with 12 bases between. CDR3 length equals 14 residues. CDR3 sequence: CASSQGGRIDGYTF. The CDR3 nucleotides read TGCGCCAGCAGCCAAGGCGGCAGGATCGATGGCTACACCTTC.

This chain connects TRBV7-9 to TRBJ2-3, with D perhaps given as TRBD1 or TRBD2 (6 bases each). The CDR3 contains 16 residues. Germline CDR1 is SEHNR and CDR2 is FQNEAQ (reference sequence). The V and J ends lost 0 bases and 0 bases respectively, with 10 bases between them. The CDR3 coding sequence is TGTGCCAGCAGCTTAGCGGGGGCGGGGAGCACAGATACGCAGTATTTT. Translating it yields CASSLAGAGSTDTQYF.

The V and J genes are TRBV28 and TRBJ2-7; D is undetermined. Germline V lookup: CDR1 MDHEN, CDR2 SYDVKM. V was cut by 5 bases and J by 5 bases, with 19 bases left in between. This CDR3 contains 15 residues. The CDR3 DNA reads TGTGCCAGCAGTGCCCCCGGCGGTCAATCCGACGAGCAGTACTTC. Translating gives CASSAPGGQSDEQYF.

The genes are TRBV30 and TRBJ1-1; no firm D call. Germline-derived CDR1 and CDR2 are GTSNPN and SVGIG (reference sequence). Trimming shortened V by 5 bases and J by 2 bases, and 24 bases separated the two germline ends. The CDR3 extends over 17 amino acids. CDR3 DNA: TGTGCCTGGCGGCACCGAGGAAAGAGGGATAAAAACACTGAAGCTTTCTTT. This gives the protein CAWRHRGKRDKNTEAFF.

This rearrangement joins TRBV5-1 to TRBJ2-1; D may be TRBD1 (7 bases). Trimming took off 0 bases at V and 10 bases at J, with 11 bases between the two ends. The germline V gene encodes CDR1 SGHRS and CDR2 YFSETQ. CDR3 length equals 13 residues. The CDR3 region is CASSLGQGGEQFF. The DNA for the CDR3 is TGCGCCAGCAGCTTGGGACAGGGAGGAGAGCAGTTCTTC.

The J gene is TRBJ1-5, the V gene TRBV28; 8 bases align to TRBD1. CDR1 is MDHEN, CDR2 SYDVKM, per germline. Trimming cost V 6 bases and J 5 bases; bases outside gene matches: 6. The CDR3 totals 14 residues. This CDR3 is CASRGNRGYQPQHF. DNA of the CDR3: TGTGCCAGCAGGGGGAACAGGGGGTATCAGCCCCAGCATTTT.

The chain recombines TRBV2 with TRBJ2-5, with D perhaps matching TRBD1 (6 bases). Germline loops: CDR1 SNHLY, CDR2 FYNNEI. Trimming stripped 8 bases from V and 2 bases from J, with 18 bases between. This CDR3 has 15 residues. DNA of the CDR3: TGTGCCAGCGCCTCAGGGGACCCCAGGCAAGAGACCCAGTACTTC. Amino acids: CASASGDPRQETQYF. The full variable domain, with the rest looked up from reference TRBV2 and TRBJ2-5, is EPEVTQTPSHQVTQMGQEVILRCVPISNHLYFYWYRQILGQKVEFLVSFYNNEISEKSEIFDDQFSVERPDGSNFTLKIRSTKLEDSAMYFCASASGDPRQETQYFGPGTRLLVL.

The V call is TRBV12-5, the J call TRBJ2-3; TRBD1 is a possible D gene (5 bases). Between the trimmed V and J ends, which lost 2 bases and 5 bases, there was a span of 20 bases. The CDR3 length is 17 residues. CDR1 LGHNT and CDR2 FRNRAP come from the germline V gene. The CDR3 sequence is CASGLSFGAGIGDTQYF. The CDR3 bases are TGTGCTAGTGGTTTGAGCTTTGGGGCAGGGATTGGAGATACGCAGTATTTT.

CDR3 loop: CASSHRSLYEQYF. The CDR3 region has the DNA TGTGCCAGCAGCCATCGGAGCCTCTACGAGCAGTACTTC. The chain carries TRBV7-2 and TRBJ2-7; no firm D call. The CDR3 length is 13 residues. The germline CDR1 and CDR2 sequences are SGHTA and FQGNSA. Deletions cut 5 bases from V and 3 bases from J, with 11 bases between.

This sequence joins TRBV7-9 and TRBJ1-2; D uncertain. V lost 4 bases and J lost 0, with 21 bases in between. Germline-derived CDR1 and CDR2 are SEHNR and FQNEAQ (reference sequence). This CDR3 comprises 18 residues. The CDR3 bases are TGTGCCAGCAGCTCCCCCAGCGGTCGAGACGTCCCTAACTATGGCTACACCTTC. It encodes CASSSPSGRDVPNYGYTF.

CDR3 protein: CASSEGTSGGFNEQYF. CDR3 nucleotide sequence: TGTGCCAGCAGTGAAGGGACTAGCGGGGGTTTTAACGAGCAGTACTTC. The chain recombines TRBV6-1 with TRBJ2-7; TRBD2 aligns across 13 bases. This CDR3 is built from 16 residues. The trim removed 1 base at V and 5 bases at J, leaving 5 bases unmatched. CDR1 and CDR2 (germline): MNHNS, SASEGT.

The chain carries TRBV4-3 and TRBJ1-2, with 8 bases identical to TRBD1. CDR1 is LGHNA and CDR2 is YSLEER in the germline V gene. This CDR3 region has 14 residues. The V and J ends lost 2 bases and 3 bases, in that order; junction bases with no gene match: 2. In DNA form, the CDR3 reads TGCGCCAGCAGCCAACTGGACAGGGACTATGGCTACACCTTC. Its protein is CASSQLDRDYGYTF.

This chain connects TRBV28 to TRBJ1-4; 8 bases map to TRBD1. The CDR3 runs 12 residues. The V segment lost 5 bases and the J segment 13 bases; nucleotides outside the gene matches: 6. Looked up from germline, CDR1 is MDHEN and CDR2 is SYDVKM. This CDR3 reads CASSPRTGRLFF. Written as DNA, the CDR3 is TGTGCCAGCAGTCCTAGGACAGGGAGACTGTTTTTT.

V and J are TRBV9 and TRBJ1-2; D is possibly TRBD1 (5 bases). Deletions cut 6 bases from V and 1 base from J, with 13 bases between. This CDR3 has 14 residues. Germline values: CDR1 SGDLS, CDR2 YYNGEE. DNA for the CDR3: TGTGCCAGCAACGGGGGTGGGGTTAACTATGGCTACACCTTC. Translated: CASNGGGVNYGYTF.

This chain uses TRBV6-5 with TRBJ2-2; TRBD2 might be the D (5 bases). The V gene lost 2 bases and the J gene lost 9 bases, with 13 bases spanning the gap. The CDR3 spans 14 residues. Germline V gene lookup returns CDR1 MNHEY and CDR2 SVGAGI. This CDR3 is CASSYDGVKRELFF. CDR3 in DNA: TGTGCCAGCAGTTACGACGGGGTGAAGCGGGAGCTGTTTTTT.

This chain's CDR3 is CASSYGGDSGNTIYF. The CDR3 bases are TGTGCCAGCAGCTACGGCGGCGACTCTGGAAACACCATATATTTT. This sequence joins TRBV9 and TRBJ1-3, with D unclear. V was clipped by 4 bases and J by 0 bases, with 11 bases between them. This CDR3 spans 15 amino acids. The germline gives CDR1 SGDLS, CDR2 YYNGEE. The entire variable domain, with the rest obtained from reference TRBV9 and TRBJ1-3, is as follows: DSGVTQTPKHLITATGQRVTLRCSPRSGDLSVYWYQQSLDQGLQFLIQYYNGEERAKGNILERFSAQQFPDLHSELNLSSLELGDSALYFCASSYGGDSGNTIYFGEGSWLTVV.

In its sample, this clone was seen once. The chain's CDR3 is CASSFSDKGGNTEAFF. DNA for the CDR3: TGTGCCAGCAGCTTTTCGGACAAGGGGGGAAACACTGAAGCTTTCTTT. The rearrangement uses TRBV12-1 and TRBJ1-1. TRBV12-1 is reported as a pseudogene. There are 16 residues in the CDR3.

The chain joins TRBV6-6 to TRBJ2-5; TRBD1 matches 7 bases. CDR3 length: 16 amino acids. CDR1 is MNHNY, CDR2 SVGAGI, per germline (reference sequence). The trim removed 5 bases at V and 1 base at J, leaving 10 bases unmatched. The CDR3 DNA follows: TGTGCCAGCAGTGCCCCCCTGACAGGGACCCAAGAGACCCAGTACTTC. Its protein product is CASSAPLTGTQETQYF.

The chain employs TRBV4-3 and TRBJ2-1; D ambiguous. The CDR3 extends over 17 amino acids. V lost 0 bases to trimming and J lost 6 bases, with 18 bases between them. The germline V gene encodes CDR1 LGHNA and CDR2 YSLEER. In nucleotides, the CDR3 is TGCGCCAGCAGCCAAGATGATGGTACGGTCCCTGGCAATGAGCAGTTCTTC. This gives the protein CASSQDDGTVPGNEQFF.

The rearrangement joins TRBV5-5 to TRBJ1-1, with D unresolved. Germline loops: CDR1 SGHKS, CDR2 YYEKEE (reference sequence). This CDR3 has 14 residues. Trimming took off 1 base at V and 2 bases at J, with 9 bases between the two ends. For the CDR3, the DNA is TGTGCCAGCAGCTTGTTTGGCAGTAACACTGAAGCTTTCTTT. Translating it yields CASSLFGSNTEAFF. Filled out from reference TRBV5-5 and TRBJ1-1, the complete variable domain reads DAGVTQSPTHLIKTRGQQVTLRCSPISGHKSVSWYQQVLGQGPQFIFQYYEKEERGRGNFPDRFSARQFPNYSSELNVNALLLGDSALYLCASSLFGSNTEAFFGQGTRLTVV.

V gene TRBV9 combines with J gene TRBJ2-7, with a weak D call TRBD2 (5 bases). The ends were cut back, 2 bases at V and 6 bases at J, with 18 bases in the middle. The CDR3 runs 15 residues. From germline, CDR1 is SGDLS and CDR2 YYNGEE. CDR3 coding DNA: TGTGCCAGCAGCGTCGGAGGCTCGACCTCGGGCGAGCAGTACTTC. Translated: CASSVGGSTSGEQYF.

V gene TRBV30 combines with J gene TRBJ1-1; D not resolved. Trimming took off 4 bases at V and 0 bases at J, with 3 bases between the two ends. The CDR3 length is 11 residues. Germline V lookup: CDR1 GTSNPN, CDR2 SVGIG (reference sequence). The CDR3 protein is CAWTLNTEAFF. The CDR3 region has the DNA TGTGCCTGGACACTGAACACTGAAGCTTTCTTT.

The rearrangement joins TRBV12-5 to TRBJ2-5; the D is unclear. The CDR3 is 12 amino acids. V lost 8 bases, J lost 3 bases, and 10 bases lay in between. Germline-derived CDR1 and CDR2 are LGHNT and FRNRAP. In DNA form, the CDR3 reads TGTGCTAGTTCACGGGCTGAAGAGACCCAGTACTTC. Protein: CASSRAEETQYF. The variable domain in full, completed from reference TRBV12-5 and TRBJ2-5, reads DARVTQTPRHKVTEMGQEVTMRCQPILGHNTVFWYRQTMMQGLELLAYFRNRAPLDDSGMPKDRFSAEMPDATLATLKIQPSEPRDSAVYFCASSRAEETQYFGPGTRLLVL.

This clone was recorded once. The chain joins TRBV5-1 to TRBJ1-2; no clear D. V lost 0 bases and J 4 bases, leaving 13 bases between the germline ends. The CDR3 consists of 15 residues. CDR1 and CDR2 (germline): SGHRS, YFSETQ. CDR3 DNA: TGCGCCAGCAGCTTGGTTGAGCCTCAAGGCTATGGCTACACCTTC. Protein product: CASSLVEPQGYGYTF. The full variable domain, rest sourced from reference TRBV5-1 and TRBJ1-2, is KAGVTQTPRYLIKTRGQQVTLSCSPISGHRSVSWYQQTPGQGLQFLFEYFSETQRNKGNFPGRFSGRQFSNSRSEMNVSTLELGDSALYLCASSLVEPQGYGYTFGSGTRLTVV.